This T cell receptor beta chain derives from a study of blood T cell repertoires in COVID-19. Study-level information: Acute and convalescent COVID-19 specimens originated in the United States, Italy and Spain. From T cells, B-cell-depleted T cells, or PBMCs came the material, which was cDNA or gDNA.

V lost 4 bases to trimming and J lost 1 base; unmatched junction nucleotides: 3. CDR3 size: 14 residues. Germline V gives CDR1 SGHRS, CDR2 YFSETQ. Across about two dozen US areas, participants ranged in age from about 18 to 90 years. Cohorts were assigned according to the clinical history that participants reported. This table comes from immunoSEQ multiplex PCR, and its TCRdb copy is limited to in-frame clones, with some not included. The sample holds fewer than 500,000 clones, roughly 90% seen once. This chain links TRBV5-1 with TRBJ1-1; 8 nucleotides line up with TRBD1. The sample comprised PBMCs or T cells enriched from blood (not recorded which). The sequence was obtained from a woman aged 25 to 39 with acute COVID-19. CDR3 DNA: TGCGCCAGCAGCACCGGACAGGGGAACACTGAAGCTTTCTTT. It specifies CASSTGQGNTEAFF.